In its sample, the clone carrying this T cell receptor beta chain was seen a few times. What it binds is unknown. The entry originates in a study of T cell repertoires in cytomegalovirus infection. Across the study: Public TCR beta signatures marked donors with CMV infection and the matching HLA. General study points: Cumulative frequency of public TCR beta families picked out carriers of CMV plus the relevant HLA. HLA-C-restricted TCR beta clonotypes specific for CMV led the ex vivo response.

The germline V gene encodes CDR1 SGHTA and CDR2 FQGNSA. Losses at the gene ends were 1 base for V and 2 bases for J; bases not matched to a gene: 5. The CDR3 contains 18 residues. Each CDR3 protein is one row after TCRdb ran MiXCR on the reads. The profile shows fewer than 200,000 distinct CDR3 sequences, under 25% of them singletons. This chain connects TRBV7-2 to TRBJ2-1; 13 positions agree with TRBD2. Sequencing was performed on PBMCs. This TCR was sampled from a human donor in good health (CMV status not recorded). Some clones in this sample may be carry-over from other donors' samples. The CDR3, as DNA: TGTGCCAGCAGCTTAGTTCGACTAGCGGGAGGAGCCTACAATGAGCAGTTCTTC. This gives the protein CASSLVRLAGGAYNEQFF.